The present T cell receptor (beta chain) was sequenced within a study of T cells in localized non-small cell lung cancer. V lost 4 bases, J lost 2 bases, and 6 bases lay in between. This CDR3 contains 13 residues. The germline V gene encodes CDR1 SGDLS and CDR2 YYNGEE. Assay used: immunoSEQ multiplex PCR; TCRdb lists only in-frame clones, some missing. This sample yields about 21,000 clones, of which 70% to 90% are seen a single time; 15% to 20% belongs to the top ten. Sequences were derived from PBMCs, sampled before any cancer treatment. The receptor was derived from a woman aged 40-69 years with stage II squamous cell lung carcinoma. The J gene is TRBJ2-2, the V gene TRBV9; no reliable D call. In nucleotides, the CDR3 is TGTGCCAGCAGCCTGGAAAACACCGGGGAGCTGTTTTTT. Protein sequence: CASSLENTGELFF.